This T cell receptor (beta chain) was retrieved from a study of blood T cell repertoires in COVID-19. Trimming pared 3 bases from V and 4 bases from J, leaving 16 bases between. Germline V gene data show CDR1 as LGHDT and CDR2 as YNNKEL (reference sequence). The CDR3 is 16 residues long. The protocol was immunoSEQ multiplex PCR, while the TCRdb copy is restricted to in-frame clones and leaves out a portion. The sample records 250,000 or so clones, nearly 90% being singletons. The receptor's source is a woman aged 25 to 39 with acute or convalescent COVID-19. The sample comprised peripheral blood. The gene calls are TRBV3-1 (or the pseudogene TRBV3-2) and TRBJ2-1; TRBD2 might be the D (7 bases). This CDR3 is CASSHPIGGEYNEQFF. The DNA for the CDR3 is TGTGCCAGCAGCCACCCCATAGGGGGGGAATACAATGAGCAGTTCTTC.